Here is one T cell receptor beta chain with its context. Authors' methods: Using reference gene primer amplification, nucleated cell counts were estimated. The method was immunoSEQ multiplex PCR; TCRdb's version includes in-frame clones alone and lacks a portion of them. D and trimming were read from the DNA, whereas the V and J calls and clone size are those reported in that table. This sample has 120,000 or so clones; approximately 91% occur once, and the top ten carry more than 0.9%. This CDR3 is 14 amino acids long. Per the germline V gene, CDR1 is SGDLS and CDR2 is YYNGEE. V lost 3 bases, J lost 4 bases, and 1 base stayed unmatched. This specimen comes from a study of blood T cell repertoires in COVID-19. About the research overall: PBMCs, B-cell-depleted T cells, or T cells provided the cDNA or gDNA that made up the material.

J is TRBJ2-3 and V is TRBV9, with 11 nucleotides matching TRBD2. The clonotype originates from an elderly woman with acute or convalescent COVID-19. The sequenced sample consisted of peripheral blood. The CDR3 nucleotides read TGTGCCAGCAGCGGACTAGCGGGGTCAGATACGCAGTATTTT. Translated, it gives CASSGLAGSDTQYF. The complete variable domain, with remaining parts taken from reference TRBV9 and TRBJ2-3, reads DSGVTQTPKHLITATGQRVTLRCSPRSGDLSVYWYQQSLDQGLQFLIQYYNGEERAKGNILERFSAQQFPDLHSELNLSSLELGDSALYFCASSGLAGSDTQYFGPGTRLTVL.